This T cell receptor (beta chain) was sequenced during a study of blood T cell repertoires in COVID-19. Using immunoSEQ multiplex PCR, the repertoire was profiled, and TCRdb retains in-frame clones only, with some absent. The sample contains roughly 170,000 clones, more than 75% of which appear only once. CDR1 and CDR2 (germline): SGHDT, YYEEEE. The CDR3 is made up of 14 amino acids. V shed 0 bases and J shed 2 bases, with 8 bases lying between them. The chain employs TRBV5-6 and TRBJ1-1; possible D gene TRBD1, 5 bases. The source material was peripheral blood. This TCR came from a man aged 40-50 years with active or convalescent COVID-19. This CDR3 is CASSLGGSNTEAFF. Written as DNA, the CDR3 is TGTGCCAGCAGCTTGGGGGGCAGCAACACTGAAGCTTTCTTT.